The source of this T cell receptor (beta chain) is a study of cytomegalovirus exposure and HLA in healthy donors. Study results and caveats: In the analysis, some V segments, TRBV6-2 and TRBV6-3 included, were excluded as indistinguishable.

In germline, CDR1 is MNHEY, CDR2 SMNVEV (reference sequence). The CDR3 sequence is 15 residues long. V was trimmed by 6 bases and J by 7 bases, leaving 19 bases between them. The PCR made use of 60 Vbeta and 13 Jbeta primers. TCRdb's copy holds only in-frame clones and misses some; the assay was immunoSEQ multiplex PCR. The data show 160,000 or so clones, with roughly 80% seen just once and over 10% held by the top ten. Regarding this clone: Its matching antigen is unknown.

The receptor was derived from a woman aged 45-65 years in good health and CMV-seronegative. Sequences were obtained from PBMCs. This sequence joins TRBV27 and TRBJ2-1, with D possibly TRBD1 on 6 matching bases. The CDR3 spells CASSPGVQGWNEQFF. DNA for the CDR3: TGTGCCAGCAGCCCAGGGGTGCAGGGGTGGAATGAGCAGTTCTTC.